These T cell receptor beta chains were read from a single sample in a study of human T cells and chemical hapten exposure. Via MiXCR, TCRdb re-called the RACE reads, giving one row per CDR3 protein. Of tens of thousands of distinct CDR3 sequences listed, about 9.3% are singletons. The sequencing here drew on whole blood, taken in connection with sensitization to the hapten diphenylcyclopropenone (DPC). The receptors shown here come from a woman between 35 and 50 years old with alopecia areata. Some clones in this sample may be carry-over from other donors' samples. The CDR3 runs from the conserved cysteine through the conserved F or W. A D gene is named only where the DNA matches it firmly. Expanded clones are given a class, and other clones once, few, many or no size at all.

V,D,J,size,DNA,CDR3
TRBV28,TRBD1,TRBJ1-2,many,TGTGCCAGCAGTCAGGATAGACAGGGGGCGTTGGGCTATGGCTACACCTTC,CASSQDRQGALGYGYTF
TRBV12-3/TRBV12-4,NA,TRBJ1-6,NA,TGTGCCAGCAGCGGGGGGCGGGGGAATAATTCACCCCTCCACTTT,CASSGGRGNNSPLHF
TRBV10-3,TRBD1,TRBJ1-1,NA,TGTGCCATCAGGGCCACAGGGGGTAACACTGAAGCTTTCTTT,CAIRATGGNTEAFF
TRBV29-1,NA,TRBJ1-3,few,TGCAGCGTTGAAGATCGACAAGGCGGAAACACCATATATTTT,CSVEDRQGGNTIYF
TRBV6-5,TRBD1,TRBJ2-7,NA,TGTGCCAGCACCCGAGGGACAGGGGGGGAGCAGTACTTC,CASTRGTGGEQYF
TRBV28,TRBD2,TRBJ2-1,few,TGTGCCAGCAGTTTAGCGGGGGGGCAGTTCTTC,CASSLAGGQFF
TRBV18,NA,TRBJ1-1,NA,TGTGCCAGCTCACTGACCCCCGAGGGCACTGAAGCTTTCTTT,CASSLTPEGTEAFF
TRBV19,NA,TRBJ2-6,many,TGTGCCAGTAGTATAGTCCCAACCAGGGGTGCCGGGGCCAACGTCCTGACTTTC,CASSIVPTRGAGANVLTF
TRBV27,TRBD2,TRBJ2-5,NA,TGTGCCAGCAGTTTAGTAGCGGGGGGTTGGGAGACCCAGTACTTC,CASSLVAGGWETQYF
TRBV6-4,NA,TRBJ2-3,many,TGTGCCAGCAGTGACTCGGAGGGCCCGGATACGCAGTATTTT,CASSDSEGPDTQYF
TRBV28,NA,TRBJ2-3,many,TGTGCCAGCAGTTTAGTCGCTGGCACAGATACGCAGTATTTT,CASSLVAGTDTQYF
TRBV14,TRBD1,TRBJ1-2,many,TGTGCCAGCAGTCAAACAGGGGTAGACTATGGCTACACCTTC,CASSQTGVDYGYTF
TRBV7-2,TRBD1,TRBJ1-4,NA,TGTGCCAGCAGCTTAACCCTAGACAGGGGTGTTGAAAAACTGTTTTTT,CASSLTLDRGVEKLFF
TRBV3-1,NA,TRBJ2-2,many,TGTGCCAGCAGCCCCCCTCTAGTGGCCGGGGAGCTGTTTTTT,CASSPPLVAGELFF
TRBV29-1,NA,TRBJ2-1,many,TGCAGCGATCAGGGGTTTCGCAATGAGCAGTTCTTC,CSDQGFRNEQFF
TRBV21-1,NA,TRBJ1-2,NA,TGTGCCGGACCGGGACAGGACTATGGCTACACCTTC,CAGPGQDYGYTF
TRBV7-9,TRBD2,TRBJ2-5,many,TGTGCCAGCAGCGCCCTAGCGGACCTCCAAGAGACCCAGTACTTC,CASSALADLQETQYF
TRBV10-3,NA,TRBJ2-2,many,TGTGCCATCAGTGAGTCTGGGGGCACCGGGGAGCTGTTTTTT,CAISESGGTGELFF
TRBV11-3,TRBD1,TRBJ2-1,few,TGTGCCAGCAGCTCACAGGGGGACGATGAGCAGTTCTTC,CASSSQGDDEQFF
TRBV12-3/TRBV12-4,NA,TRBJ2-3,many,TGTGCCAGCAGTCCTCTCGGTCCCACAGATACGCAGTATTTT,CASSPLGPTDTQYF
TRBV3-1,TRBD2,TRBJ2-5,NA,TGTGCCAGCAGCCCGAGCGGGGGGGCCGCAGAGACCCAGTACTTC,CASSPSGGAAETQYF
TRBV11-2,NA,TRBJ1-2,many,TGTGCCAGCAGTCGCGGACAGAACTATGGCTACACCTTC,CASSRGQNYGYTF
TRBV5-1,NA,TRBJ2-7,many,TGCGCCAGCAACGTCGCCTCAGGCCCCTACGAGCAGTACTTC,CASNVASGPYEQYF
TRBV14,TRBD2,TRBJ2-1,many,TGTGCCAGCAGCCAAGATAGACGGCTAGCGGGGGCCTACAATGAGCAGTTCTTC,CASSQDRRLAGAYNEQFF
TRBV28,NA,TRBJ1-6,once,TGTGCCAGCATCGATGTTGGACAGCATAATCCACCCCTCCACTTT,CASIDVGQHNPPLHF
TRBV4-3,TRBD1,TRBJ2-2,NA,TGCGCCAGCAGCCAGGGACAGGGAGTGAACACCGGGGAGCTGTTTTTT,CASSQGQGVNTGELFF
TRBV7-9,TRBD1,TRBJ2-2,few,TGTGCCAGCAGCGCCGATAGGGGGCTCACCGGGGAGCTGTTTTTT,CASSADRGLTGELFF
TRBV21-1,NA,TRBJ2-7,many,TGTGCCAGCAGCAAAAAGGTGGGAACCTACGAGCAGTACTTC,CASSKKVGTYEQYF
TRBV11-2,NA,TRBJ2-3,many,TGTGCCAGCAGCTCCCTCGGCACAGATACGCAGTATTTT,CASSSLGTDTQYF
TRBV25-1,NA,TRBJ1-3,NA,TGTGCCAGCAGTGAAGCAGGTCCCGCGACAAACACCATATATTTT,CASSEAGPATNTIYF
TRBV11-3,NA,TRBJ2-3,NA,TGTGCCAGCAGCGGCCGGAGCCCGGATCCGCAGTATTTT,CASSGRSPDPQYF
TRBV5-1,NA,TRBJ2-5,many,TGCGCCAGCAGCTCGACTGGCGGAGAAGAGACCCAGTACTTC,CASSSTGGEETQYF
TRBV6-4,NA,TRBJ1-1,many,TGTGCCAGCAGTGACTCGGCAGAGAATGAAGCTTTCTTT,CASSDSAENEAFF
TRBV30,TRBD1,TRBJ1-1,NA,TGTGCCTGGAGTACCCGACAGGGTGTGTCAGCTTTCTTT,CAWSTRQGVSAFF
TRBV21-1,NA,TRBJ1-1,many,TGTGCCAGCAGCAAACAGGAGGACACGCCGAACACTGAAGCTTTCTTT,CASSKQEDTPNTEAFF
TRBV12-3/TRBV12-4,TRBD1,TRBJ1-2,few,TGTGCCAGCAGTCCTGGGACAGCGAACTATGGCTACACCTTC,CASSPGTANYGYTF
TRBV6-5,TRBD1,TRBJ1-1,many,TGTGCCAGCAGGCTACAGGGGAATAGGGGCACTGAAGCTTTCTTT,CASRLQGNRGTEAFF
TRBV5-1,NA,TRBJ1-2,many,TGCGCCAGCAGCTTAACAGCGAAGAGCGGGAACTATGGCTACACCTTC,CASSLTAKSGNYGYTF
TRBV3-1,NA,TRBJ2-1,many,TGTGCCAGCAGCCGTAACAGGGAAACGGAGCAGTTCTTC,CASSRNRETEQFF
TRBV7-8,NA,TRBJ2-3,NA,TGTGCCAGCAGCTTAGGGGCCGCCCAAACCACAGATACGCAGTATTTT,CASSLGAAQTTDTQYF
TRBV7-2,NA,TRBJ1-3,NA,TGTGCCAGCAGCTTCTGGGGGCCCGGAAACACCATATATTTT,CASSFWGPGNTIYF